These 19 T cell receptor beta chains came from one sample sequenced in a study of identical twins. TCRdb re-called the 5' RACE reads through MiXCR, storing one row per CDR3 protein. The data hold some 460,000 distinct CDR3 sequences, with approximately 15% observed a single time. This same sample was also part of a study on yellow fever vaccine responses in identical twins.

The sample comprised CD4+ T cells sorted from blood. The receptors originated from a woman younger than 35 in good health.

This clonotype was picked up a small number of times. This chain uses TRBV6-2 or TRBV6-3 with TRBJ2-7; 9 bases map to TRBD2. Germline lookup yields CDR1 MNHEY and CDR2 SVGEGT. Trimming cost V 5 bases and J 6 bases; bases outside gene matches: 11. The CDR3 is 15 amino acids. The CDR3 sequence: CASSVRTSVSGEQYF. Here the CDR3 DNA reads TGTGCCAGCAGTGTCCGGACTAGCGTTTCAGGCGAGCAGTACTTC.

This clonotype came up a few times. This chain uses TRBV12-3 or TRBV12-4 with TRBJ1-1; D remains unclear. The V end was cut by 4 bases, the J end by 6 bases, with 6 bases between. This CDR3 has 11 amino acids. The CDR3 coding sequence is TGTGCCAGCAGTTCCCCGGCTGAAGCTTTCTTT. It specifies CASSSPAEAFF.

This chain connects TRBV20-1 to TRBJ2-1; TRBD2 agrees at 9 bases. Losses at the gene ends were 3 bases for V and 5 bases for J; bases not matched to a gene: 5. CDR3 length equals 14 residues. Germline V gene lookup returns CDR1 DFQATT and CDR2 SNEGSKA (reference sequence). CDR3 sequence reads: CSASSSGVHNEQFF. The CDR3 region has the DNA TGCAGTGCTAGCTCTAGCGGGGTTCACAATGAGCAGTTCTTC.

This clonotype was counted a few times. The V call is TRBV7-2, the J call TRBJ2-7; the match to TRBD1 covers 10 bases. Germline lookup yields CDR1 SGHTA and CDR2 FQGNSA. This CDR3 region has 17 residues. J gave up 0 bases and V 5 bases, and 10 bases lay outside the gene matches. CDR3 coding DNA: TGTGCCAGCAGCCGTCCCGGGACAGGGGCGAGCTCCTACGAGCAGTACTTC. Translation: CASSRPGTGASSYEQYF.

This clonotype was seen a handful of times. The chain couples TRBV28 to TRBJ2-4; tentatively, D is TRBD1 (6 bases). From germline, CDR1 is MDHEN and CDR2 SYDVKM. The CDR3 sequence is 13 residues long. V lost 4 bases, J lost 6 bases, and 10 bases lay in between. CDR3 DNA sequence: TGTGCCAGCAGTTCGCAGGGGTTAAACATTCAGTACTTC. Protein sequence: CASSSQGLNIQYF.

This clonotype appeared a few times. V and J are TRBV5-1 and TRBJ2-7, with D perhaps assigned TRBD1 or TRBD2 (5 bases each). Germline values: CDR1 SGHRS, CDR2 YFSETQ. The CDR3 has 14 amino acids. V was clipped by 4 bases and J by 2 bases, with 13 bases between them. CDR3 in amino acids: CASSGGGATYEQYF. The CDR3 DNA is TGCGCCAGCAGCGGTGGGGGTGCCACCTACGAGCAGTACTTC.

This chain links TRBV5-1 with TRBJ2-1, with unresolved D. Germline V gene lookup returns CDR1 SGHRS and CDR2 YFSETQ. V gave up 4 bases and J gave up 6 bases, with 17 bases separating them. This CDR3 contains 15 residues. The CDR3 region has the DNA TGCGCCAGCAGCCGCGAAAGCCCAACCCTCAATGAGCAGTTCTTC. Translated, it gives CASSRESPTLNEQFF.

This clonotype came up a few times. The V and J genes are TRBV20-1 and TRBJ2-4; a possible D gene is TRBD2 (6 bases). CDR3 length: 16 amino acids. The germline gives CDR1 DFQATT, CDR2 SNEGSKA (reference sequence). Trimming removed 0 bases at V and 0 bases at J, with 12 bases between. The CDR3: CSAREEEGLAKNIQYF. The CDR3 DNA follows: TGCAGTGCTAGAGAGGAGGAGGGGCTAGCCAAAAACATTCAGTACTTC.

This clonotype came up a few times. V and J are TRBV24-1 and TRBJ2-5; 8 nucleotides line up with TRBD2. The V gene end was trimmed by 5 bases and the J gene end by 3 bases; junction bases not matched to a gene: 7. The CDR3 covers 15 residues. Germline values: CDR1 KGHDR, CDR2 SFDVKD. DNA of the CDR3: TGTGCCACCAGTGTTGCGGGACTAGTGGAAGAGACCCAGTACTTC. Translated: CATSVAGLVEETQYF.

This clonotype occurred a few times. V usage is TRBV3-1 and J usage is TRBJ1-2; the D gene is possibly TRBD1 (5 bases). The CDR3 spans 15 residues. V was clipped by 5 bases and J by 2 bases, with 15 bases between them. Germline lookup yields CDR1 LGHDT and CDR2 YNNKEL (reference sequence). The CDR3 protein is CASSDRDVQNYGYTF. The CDR3 DNA reads as TGTGCCAGCAGCGACCGGGACGTACAAAACTATGGCTACACCTTC.

The chain is built from TRBV2 and TRBJ2-4; 10 nucleotides match TRBD1. Germline CDR1 reads SNHLY; CDR2 reads FYNNEI. J was trimmed by 2 bases and V by 4 bases; bases with no gene match: 2. The CDR3 is 15 amino acids. The CDR3 DNA follows: TGTGCCAGCAGTGGGGACAGGGGATCCAAAAACATTCAGTACTTC. It translates to CASSGDRGSKNIQYF.

The chain has TRBV7-2 and TRBJ1-2, with D unclear. CDR3 length: 12 residues. The V and J ends lost 2 bases and 5 bases respectively, with 6 bases between them. From germline, CDR1 is SGHTA and CDR2 FQGNSA. CDR3 DNA: TGTGCCAGCAGCTTACGGACGTATGGCTACACCTTC. Amino acids: CASSLRTYGYTF.

V usage is TRBV12-3 or TRBV12-4 and J usage is TRBJ2-7, with D perhaps matching TRBD1 (5 bases). V was shortened by 5 bases and J by 2 bases, with 10 bases between the two germline ends. This CDR3 has 13 residues. Written as DNA, the CDR3 is TGTGCCAGCAGTAGACAGTCTACCTACGAGCAGTACTTC. It encodes CASSRQSTYEQYF.

The chain joins TRBV20-1 to TRBJ2-2; possible D gene TRBD1, 6 bases. Trimming pared 3 bases from V and 4 bases from J, leaving 15 bases between. Germline CDR1 and CDR2: DFQATT and SNEGSKA (reference sequence). This CDR3 spans 15 amino acids. The CDR3 DNA reads as TGCAGTGCTAGCCCCCCAACAGGGTTCACCGGGGAGCTGTTTTTT. Translating gives CSASPPTGFTGELFF.

This clonotype was observed a handful of times. CDR3 nucleotide sequence: TGTGCCAGCATCCCCCTGGACAGGGGCAATGAGCAGTTCTTC. Translated, it gives CASIPLDRGNEQFF. The chain is built from TRBV5-5 and TRBJ2-1, with 9 bases that match TRBD1. Trimming cost V 6 bases and J 6 bases; bases outside gene matches: 7. The CDR3 runs 14 residues. CDR1 is SGHKS and CDR2 is YYEKEE in the germline V gene (reference sequence).

This clonotype was seen at least ten times. The chain has TRBV10-3 and TRBJ2-6; D ambiguous. Germline-derived CDR1 and CDR2 are ENHRY and SYGVKD. There are 13 residues in the CDR3. The germline V and J ends were trimmed by 6 bases and 2 bases, with 5 bases remaining between them. DNA for the CDR3: TGTGCCATCAGGGGCCCTGGGGCCAACGTCCTGACTTTC. Encoded protein: CAIRGPGANVLTF.

The J gene is TRBJ1-5, the V gene TRBV2; possibly TRBD1 for D (5 bases). Per the germline V gene, CDR1 is SNHLY and CDR2 is FYNNEI. This CDR3 contains 15 residues. Trimming stripped 2 bases from V and 3 bases from J, with 11 bases between. CDR3 DNA: TGTGCCAGCAGTGAACAAGGGGCTCCCAATCAGCCCCAGCATTTT. Amino acid sequence: CASSEQGAPNQPQHF.

There are a few counts of this clonotype. Written as DNA, the CDR3 is TGCGCCAGCAGCTTTGGCTCCGGCTACAATGAGCAGTTCTTC. Its protein is CASSFGSGYNEQFF. This chain links TRBV5-1 with TRBJ2-1, with no clear D. The germline V gene encodes CDR1 SGHRS and CDR2 YFSETQ. This CDR3 is 14 amino acids long. Trimming removed 2 bases at V and 3 bases at J, with 9 bases between.

As regards this clonotype: The junction and the germline gene differ at one end; a read error may be behind it. V is TRBV7-9 and J is TRBJ2-7; 9 positions agree with TRBD2. CDR3 size: 16 residues. In germline, CDR1 is SEHNR, CDR2 FQNEAQ (reference sequence). CDR3 region: CVSSRGASGTPYEQYF. Written as DNA, the CDR3 is TGTGTCAGCAGCCGCGGGGCTAGCGGGACCCCCTACGAGCAGTACTTC.